These 10 T cell receptor beta chains were all obtained from the same sample, sequenced in a study of blood T cells in healthy people across ages. Using a J-beta primer mix together with a sample-barcoded 5' primer, a second PCR was run for roughly 7 to 12 cycles. TCRdb itself ran the 5' RACE reads through MiXCR, one entry per CDR3 protein. The sample shows just over 1 million distinct CDR3 sequences, 45% of them seen only once. The sample was blood. All receptors come from a woman aged 60-70 years in good health.

The chain is built from TRBV21-1 and TRBJ2-7. TRBV21-1 is a listed pseudogene. There are 18 residues in the CDR3. The CDR3: CASSKDGCPSADSYEQYF. CDR3 DNA sequence: TGTGCCAGCAGCAAAGACGGCTGCCCATCTGCAGACTCCTACGAGCAGTACTTC.

The rearrangement uses TRBV29-1 and TRBJ1-1, with D possibly being TRBD1 (6 bases). This CDR3 has 13 amino acids. V dropped 6 bases and J dropped 8 bases, with 19 bases sitting between them. Per germline, CDR1 SQVTM and CDR2 ANQGSEA. CDR3 nucleotides: TGCAGCGTAAGTCGGGGGGCGTACCCCGAAGCTTTCTTT. Translation: CSVSRGAYPEAFF.

This sequence joins TRBV27 and TRBJ2-7, with 11 nucleotides matching TRBD2. Germline loops: CDR1 MNHEY, CDR2 SMNVEV (reference sequence). With 3 bases clipped from V and 7 bases from J, the junction kept 17 bases outside the gene matches. The CDR3 has 18 residues. The chain's CDR3 is CASSLATPTSGIKNEQYF. For the CDR3, the DNA is TGTGCCAGCAGTTTGGCTACACCGACTAGCGGGATCAAAAATGAGCAGTACTTC.

This clonotype was found a few times. J is TRBJ2-3 and V is TRBV20-1; D gene uncertain. This CDR3 spans 14 amino acids. The germline CDR1 and CDR2 sequences are DFQATT and SNEGSKA (reference sequence). Trimming shortened V by 0 bases and J by 1 base, and 8 bases separated the two germline ends. CDR3 bases: TGCAGTGCTAGAGACCCATGGGGCACAGATACGCAGTATTTT. Amino acid sequence: CSARDPWGTDTQYF.

The chain employs TRBV20-1 and TRBJ2-7; D is uncertain. CDR1 is DFQATT, CDR2 SNEGSKA, per germline (reference sequence). Trimming pared 5 bases from V and 1 base from J, leaving 12 bases between. CDR3 length equals 13 residues. DNA of the CDR3: TGCAGTGCTCTGTCATACTTTTCCTACGAGCAGTACTTC. It yields the protein CSALSYFSYEQYF.

This chain connects TRBV20-1 to TRBJ1-6, with D uncertain. The length of the CDR3 is 15 residues. Trimming pared 5 bases from V and 4 bases from J, leaving 15 bases between. Germline assignment: CDR1 DFQATT and CDR2 SNEGSKA (reference sequence). The CDR3 sequence: CSASVERAYNSPLHF. The CDR3 DNA reads as TGCAGTGCTTCAGTTGAGCGGGCTTATAATTCACCCCTCCACTTT.

V usage is TRBV5-1 and J usage is TRBJ2-1; D possibly corresponds to TRBD2 (6 bases). Germline values: CDR1 SGHRS, CDR2 YFSETQ. This CDR3 spans 15 amino acids. Deletions cut 4 bases from V and 3 bases from J, with 14 bases between. The DNA of the CDR3 is TGCGCCAGCAGCGCGGGACTTAATAGCTACAATGAGCAGTTCTTC. Translating it yields CASSAGLNSYNEQFF.

The chain uses TRBV5-1 and TRBJ2-3; 7 bases are shared with TRBD1. V lost 1 base and J lost 4; bases outside the gene matches: 6. The CDR3 sequence is 15 residues long. Germline CDR1 reads SGHRS; CDR2 reads YFSETQ. In DNA, the CDR3 is TGCGCCAGCAGCTTGAGGGGGCATGGGTCAGATACGCAGTATTTT. Translation: CASSLRGHGSDTQYF. The variable domain in full, with the rest retrieved from reference TRBV5-1 and TRBJ2-3, is KAGVTQTPRYLIKTRGQQVTLSCSPISGHRSVSWYQQTPGQGLQFLFEYFSETQRNKGNFPGRFSGRQFSNSRSEMNVSTLELGDSALYLCASSLRGHGSDTQYFGPGTRLTVL.

The chain joins TRBV7-8 to TRBJ2-1; 9 nucleotides match TRBD1. Germline CDR1 and CDR2: SGHVS and FQNEAQ. The CDR3 is made up of 16 amino acids. Trimming cost V 5 bases and J 2 bases; bases outside gene matches: 7. The CDR3, as DNA: TGTGCCAGCAGCAGGGCTCGACAGGGGGCCTACAATGAGCAGTTCTTC. This translates into CASSRARQGAYNEQFF.

The genes are TRBV10-3 and TRBJ2-7; D possibly corresponds to TRBD1 (6 bases). Per the germline V gene, CDR1 is ENHRY and CDR2 is SYGVKD. The germline V and J ends were trimmed by 6 bases and 3 bases, with 18 bases remaining between them. The CDR3 covers 15 residues. CDR3 bases: TGTGCCATCAGCACCGGACAGCGAACACGCTACGAGCAGTACTTC. Its protein product is CAISTGQRTRYEQYF.